The 16 T cell receptor beta chains given below trace back to one sample, sequenced in a study of shared clonotypes between healthy human individuals. The protocol was immunoSEQ multiplex PCR, while the TCRdb copy is restricted to in-frame clones and leaves out a portion. The table shows over 2 million clones, with over 85% occurring only once. Selected positively for CCR7 and CD45RO-negative, naive CD8 cells excluded terminally differentiated effector memory CD45RA+ cells. Sequences were obtained from naive CD8+ T cells sorted from blood. The receptors originated from a man between 18 and 29 years old in good health.

This chain connects TRBV7-2 to TRBJ2-3, with 13 bases lining up with TRBD2. CDR1 SGHTA and CDR2 FQGNSA come from the germline V gene. V lost 1 base to trimming and J lost 6 bases; unmatched junction nucleotides: 7. The CDR3 is 17 amino acids. CDR3 region: CASSLELAGGPLDTQYF. The CDR3 coding sequence is TGTGCCAGCAGCTTAGAACTAGCGGGAGGGCCTTTGGATACGCAGTATTTT.

The gene calls are TRBV20-1 and TRBJ2-1; D uncertain. Germline V lookup: CDR1 DFQATT, CDR2 SNEGSKA (reference sequence). V shed 6 bases and J shed 10 bases, with 13 bases lying between them. There are 11 residues in the CDR3. The CDR3 reads CSARQGFEQFF. The CDR3 nucleotides read TGCAGTGCACGCCAAGGGTTCGAGCAGTTCTTC.

This clone was seen only once. This rearrangement joins TRBV25-1 to TRBJ2-5, with a weak D call TRBD2 (5 bases). The CDR3 totals 14 residues. Per germline, CDR1 MGHDK and CDR2 SYGVNS. Trimming pared 7 bases from V and 5 bases from J, leaving 17 bases between. CDR3 in amino acids: CASTATEVEETQYF. The DNA for the CDR3 is TGTGCCAGCACCGCCACGGAGGTTGAGGAGACCCAGTACTTC.

The chain couples TRBV5-6 to TRBJ1-1, with D possibly being TRBD1 (6 bases). Germline assignment: CDR1 SGHDT and CDR2 YYEEEE. This CDR3 comprises 17 residues. Trimming shortened V by 0 bases and J by 0 bases, and 15 bases separated the two germline ends. CDR3 in amino acids: CASSLEGGLVVNTEAFF. In DNA form, the CDR3 reads TGTGCCAGCAGCTTGGAGGGGGGGCTGGTCGTGAACACTGAAGCTTTCTTT.

The genes are TRBV4-3 and TRBJ2-7, with a possible D match to TRBD2 (7 bases). Trimming pared 4 bases from V and 5 bases from J, leaving 9 bases between. The CDR3 length is 12 residues. Germline V lookup: CDR1 LGHNA, CDR2 YSLEER. The CDR3 loop reads CASSPGGDEQYF. The CDR3 nucleotides read TGCGCCAGCAGCCCGGGGGGCGACGAGCAGTACTTC.

This chain links TRBV7-9 with TRBJ1-2; D uncertain. The V end lost 3 bases, the J end lost 1 base, and 12 bases lay between the germline ends. The CDR3 covers 15 residues. CDR1 and CDR2 (germline): SEHNR, FQNEAQ (reference sequence). The CDR3 loop is CASSFTENFNYGYTF. CDR3 in DNA: TGTGCCAGCAGCTTTACAGAAAACTTTAACTATGGCTACACCTTC.

The chain carries TRBV7-9 and TRBJ2-5; D possibly corresponds to TRBD2 (5 bases). Per germline, CDR1 SEHNR and CDR2 FQNEAQ (reference sequence). The length of the CDR3 is 15 residues. Trimming removed 5 bases at V and 4 bases at J, with 17 bases between. In nucleotides, the CDR3 is TGTGCCAGCAGCGTCGTCGGGCTAGCAGTAGAGACCCAGTACTTC. Protein product: CASSVVGLAVETQYF.

The chain recombines TRBV27 with TRBJ1-2; D is possibly TRBD1 (6 bases). V lost 6 bases and J 5 bases, leaving 13 bases between the germline ends. The V gene's germline CDR1 is MNHEY and CDR2 SMNVEV (reference sequence). There are 13 residues in the CDR3. The CDR3 reads CASRELQGYGYTF. CDR3 sequence (DNA): TGTGCCAGCAGGGAATTACAGGGATATGGCTACACCTTC.

This sequence joins TRBV28 and TRBJ1-5; D not certain. CDR1 is MDHEN, CDR2 SYDVKM, per germline. The CDR3 is 15 amino acids. Between the trimmed V and J ends, which lost 3 bases and 4 bases, there was a span of 13 bases. The CDR3 nucleotides read TGTGCCAGCAGTTTCGCGGCTTTGCGGAATCAGCCCCAGCATTTT. Translating it yields CASSFAALRNQPQHF. The entire variable domain, with the rest obtained from reference TRBV28 and TRBJ1-5, is as follows: DVKVTQSSRYLVKRTGEKVFLECVQDMDHENMFWYRQDPGLGLRLIYFSYDVKMKEKGDIPEGYSVSREKKERFSLILESASTNQTSMYLCASSFAALRNQPQHFGDGTRLSIL.

The chain joins TRBV11-1 to TRBJ1-1; D not resolved. Germline assignment: CDR1 SGHAT and CDR2 FQDESV (reference sequence). This CDR3 contains 15 residues. Between the trimmed V and J ends, which lost 5 bases and 4 bases, there was a span of 17 bases. CDR3 amino acids: CASSLNKGLGTEAFF. The CDR3 region has the DNA TGTGCCAGCAGCCTTAACAAAGGGCTTGGCACTGAAGCTTTCTTT.

The chain combines TRBV6-5 with TRBJ2-2; no clear D. The CDR3 covers 14 residues. CDR1 and CDR2 from the germline V gene are MNHEY and SVGAGI. With 2 bases removed from V and 5 bases from J, the gap between germline ends came to 9 bases. This chain's CDR3 is CASSYSTHTGELFF. The CDR3 DNA is TGTGCCAGCAGTTACAGTACGCATACCGGGGAGCTGTTTTTT.

This rearrangement joins TRBV19 to TRBJ2-6; D perhaps matches TRBD1 (5 bases). The germline V gene has CDR1 LNHDA and CDR2 SQIVND (reference sequence). V was trimmed by 3 bases and J by 2 bases, leaving 14 bases between them. There are 17 residues in the CDR3. The CDR3 DNA reads TGTGCCAGTAGTATCGGGCCAGGGATTACTGGGGCCAACGTCCTGACTTTC. Protein: CASSIGPGITGANVLTF.

The rearrangement links TRBV30 to TRBJ2-5; D may be TRBD2 (5 bases). This CDR3 comprises 14 residues. V was trimmed by 2 bases and J by 2 bases, leaving 12 bases between them. Germline values: CDR1 GTSNPN, CDR2 SVGIG (reference sequence). In nucleotides, the CDR3 is TGTGCCTGGAGTCTGGACTCCGAACAAGAGACCCAGTACTTC. It codes for CAWSLDSEQETQYF.

The chain is built from TRBV9 and TRBJ2-7; D gene uncertain. The CDR3 consists of 13 residues. Between the trimmed V and J ends, which lost 4 bases and 3 bases, there was a span of 11 bases. Germline V gene sequence: CDR1 SGDLS, CDR2 YYNGEE. The CDR3 DNA sequence: TGTGCCAGCAGCCCCCAGTACGGCTACGAGCAGTACTTC. It encodes CASSPQYGYEQYF.

The chain couples TRBV11-2 to TRBJ2-7, with D possibly called TRBD1 or TRBD2 (5 bases each). This CDR3 contains 16 residues. Germline CDR1 reads SGHAT; CDR2 reads FQNNGV. Trimming shortened V by 1 base and J by 5 bases, and 18 bases separated the two germline ends. CDR3 nucleotide sequence: TGTGCCAGCAGCTTAGCCTCTTCAGGGATGGGAGACGAGCAGTACTTC. Amino acid sequence: CASSLASSGMGDEQYF.

This rearrangement joins TRBV18 to TRBJ1-2; possibly TRBD1 for D (5 bases). Trimming stripped 2 bases from V and 4 bases from J, with 11 bases between. CDR3 size: 14 residues. Germline assignment: CDR1 KGHSH and CDR2 LQKENI. The CDR3 nucleotides are TGTGCCAGCTCACCAGTATTCCAGGGCTATGGCTACACCTTC. It encodes CASSPVFQGYGYTF.